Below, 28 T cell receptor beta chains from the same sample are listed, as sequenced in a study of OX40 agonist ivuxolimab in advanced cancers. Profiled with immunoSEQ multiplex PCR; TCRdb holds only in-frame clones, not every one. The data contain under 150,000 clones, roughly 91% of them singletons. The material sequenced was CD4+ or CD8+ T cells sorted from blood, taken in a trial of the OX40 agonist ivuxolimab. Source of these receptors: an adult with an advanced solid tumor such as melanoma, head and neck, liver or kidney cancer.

This chain's CDR3 is CASSPGTGAEAFF. In nucleotides, the CDR3 is TGTGCCAGCTCACCCGGGACAGGGGCTGAAGCTTTCTTT. The rearrangement uses TRBV18 and TRBJ1-1; the match to TRBD1 covers 10 bases. After removal of 3 bases from V and 6 bases from J, the junction contained 1 base not matched to a gene. Germline values: CDR1 KGHSH, CDR2 LQKENI. The CDR3 has 13 amino acids.

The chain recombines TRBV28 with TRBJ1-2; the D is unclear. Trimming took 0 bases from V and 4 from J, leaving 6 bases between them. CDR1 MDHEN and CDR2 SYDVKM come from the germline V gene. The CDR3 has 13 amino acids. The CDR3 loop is CASSLWSAYGYTF. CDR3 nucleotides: TGTGCCAGCAGTTTATGGTCTGCCTATGGCTACACCTTC.

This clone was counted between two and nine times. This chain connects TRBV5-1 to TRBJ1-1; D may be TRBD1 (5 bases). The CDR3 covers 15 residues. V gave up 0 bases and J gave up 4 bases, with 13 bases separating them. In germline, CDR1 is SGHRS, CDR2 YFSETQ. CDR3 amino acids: CASSLGGGGSTEAFF. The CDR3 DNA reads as TGCGCCAGCAGCTTGGGAGGCGGGGGGAGCACTGAAGCTTTCTTT.

Here the CDR3 reads CASSEGLTSYEQYF. Written as DNA, the CDR3 is TGCGCCAGCAGTGAGGGACTGACCTCCTACGAGCAGTACTTC. This sequence joins TRBV5-1 and TRBJ2-7, with a possible D match to TRBD2 (6 bases). Trimming took 5 bases from V and 0 from J, leaving 12 bases between them. This CDR3 contains 14 residues. CDR1 is SGHRS and CDR2 is YFSETQ in the germline V gene. Full variable domain (remainder filled in from reference TRBV5-1 and TRBJ2-7): KAGVTQTPRYLIKTRGQQVTLSCSPISGHRSVSWYQQTPGQGLQFLFEYFSETQRNKGNFPGRFSGRQFSNSRSEMNVSTLELGDSALYLCASSEGLTSYEQYFGPGTRLTVT.

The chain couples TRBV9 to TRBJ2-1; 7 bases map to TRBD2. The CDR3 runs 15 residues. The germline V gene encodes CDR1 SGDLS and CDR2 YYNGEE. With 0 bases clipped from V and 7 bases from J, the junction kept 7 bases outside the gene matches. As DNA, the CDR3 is TGTGCCAGCAGCGTAGGGCTAGCGGAGACTAATGAGCAGTTCTTC. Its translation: CASSVGLAETNEQFF. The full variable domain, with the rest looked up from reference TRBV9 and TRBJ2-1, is DSGVTQTPKHLITATGQRVTLRCSPRSGDLSVYWYQQSLDQGLQFLIQYYNGEERAKGNILERFSAQQFPDLHSELNLSSLELGDSALYFCASSVGLAETNEQFFGPGTRLTVL.

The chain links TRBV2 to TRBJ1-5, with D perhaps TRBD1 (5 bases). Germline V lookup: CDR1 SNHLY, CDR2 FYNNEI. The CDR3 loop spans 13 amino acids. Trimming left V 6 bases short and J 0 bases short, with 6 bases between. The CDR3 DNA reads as TGTGCCAGCAGGGGGGGTAGCAATCAGCCCCAGCATTTT. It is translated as CASRGGSNQPQHF.

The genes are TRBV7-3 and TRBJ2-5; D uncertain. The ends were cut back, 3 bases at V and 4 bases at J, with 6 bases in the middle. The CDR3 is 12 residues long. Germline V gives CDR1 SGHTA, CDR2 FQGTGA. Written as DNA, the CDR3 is TGTGCCAGCAGCTTCTGGGTAGAGACCCAGTACTTC. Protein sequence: CASSFWVETQYF.

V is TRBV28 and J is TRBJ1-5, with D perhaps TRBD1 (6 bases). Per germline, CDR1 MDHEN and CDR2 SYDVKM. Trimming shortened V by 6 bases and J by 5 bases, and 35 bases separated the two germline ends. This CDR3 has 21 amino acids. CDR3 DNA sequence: TGTGCCAGCAGCCGGCGGTGGGGGGCCACCTTGCTTGAACGAAGGGATCAGCCCCAGCATTTT. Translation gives CASSRRWGATLLERRDQPQHF.

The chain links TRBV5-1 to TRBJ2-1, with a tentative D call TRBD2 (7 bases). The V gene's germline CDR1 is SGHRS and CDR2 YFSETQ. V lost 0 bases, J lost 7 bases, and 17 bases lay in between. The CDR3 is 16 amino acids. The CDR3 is CASSLVGGRSANEQFF. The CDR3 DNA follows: TGCGCCAGCAGCTTGGTCGGGGGGCGTTCTGCAAATGAGCAGTTCTTC.

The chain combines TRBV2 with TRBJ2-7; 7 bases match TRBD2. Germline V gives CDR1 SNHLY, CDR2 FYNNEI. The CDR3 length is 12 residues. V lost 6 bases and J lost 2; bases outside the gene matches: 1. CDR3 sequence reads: CASRGGAYEQYF. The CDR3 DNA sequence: TGTGCCAGCAGGGGGGGGGCCTACGAGCAGTACTTC.

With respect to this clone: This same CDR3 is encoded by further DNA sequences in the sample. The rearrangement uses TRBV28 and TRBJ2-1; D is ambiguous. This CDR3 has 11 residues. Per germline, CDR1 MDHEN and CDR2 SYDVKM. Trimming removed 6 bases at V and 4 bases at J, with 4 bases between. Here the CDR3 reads CASSLYNEQFF. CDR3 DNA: TGTGCCAGCAGCCTATACAATGAGCAGTTCTTC. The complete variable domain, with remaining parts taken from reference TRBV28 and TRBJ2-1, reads DVKVTQSSRYLVKRTGEKVFLECVQDMDHENMFWYRQDPGLGLRLIYFSYDVKMKEKGDIPEGYSVSREKKERFSLILESASTNQTSMYLCASSLYNEQFFGPGTRLTVL.

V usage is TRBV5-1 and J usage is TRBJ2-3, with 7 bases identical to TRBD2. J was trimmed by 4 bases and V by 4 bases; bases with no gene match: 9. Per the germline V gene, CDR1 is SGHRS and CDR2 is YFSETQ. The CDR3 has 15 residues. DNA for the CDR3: TGCGCCAGCAGCCCGGGAGCGGGGAGTTCAGATACGCAGTATTTT. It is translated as CASSPGAGSSDTQYF.

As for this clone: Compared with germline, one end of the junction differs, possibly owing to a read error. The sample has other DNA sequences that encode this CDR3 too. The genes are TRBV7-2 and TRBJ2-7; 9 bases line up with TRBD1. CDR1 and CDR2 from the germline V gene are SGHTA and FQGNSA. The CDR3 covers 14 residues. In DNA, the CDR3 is TGTGCCAGCAGCTTCCAGGGACAGGGCGGCGAGCAGTACTTT. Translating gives CASSFQGQGGEQYF. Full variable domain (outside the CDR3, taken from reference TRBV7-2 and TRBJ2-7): GAGVSQSPSNKVTEKGKDVELRCDPISGHTALYWYRQSLGQGLEFLIYFQGNSAPDKSGLPSDRFSAERTGGSVSTLTIQRTQQEDSAVYLCASSFQGQGGEQYFGPGTRLTVT.

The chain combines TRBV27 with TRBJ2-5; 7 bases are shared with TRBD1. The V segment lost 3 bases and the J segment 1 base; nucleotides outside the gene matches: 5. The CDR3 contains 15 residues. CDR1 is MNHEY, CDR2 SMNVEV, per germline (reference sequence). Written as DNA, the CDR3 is TGTGCCAGCAGTTTGAGGGGGCGACGCCAAGAGACCCAGTACTTC. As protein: CASSLRGRRQETQYF.

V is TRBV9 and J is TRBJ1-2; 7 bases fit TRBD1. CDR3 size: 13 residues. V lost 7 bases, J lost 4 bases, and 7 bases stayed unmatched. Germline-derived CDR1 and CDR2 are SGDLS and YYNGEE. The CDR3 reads CASGRGTVYGYTF. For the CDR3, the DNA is TGTGCCAGCGGACGGGGGACAGTCTATGGCTACACCTTC.

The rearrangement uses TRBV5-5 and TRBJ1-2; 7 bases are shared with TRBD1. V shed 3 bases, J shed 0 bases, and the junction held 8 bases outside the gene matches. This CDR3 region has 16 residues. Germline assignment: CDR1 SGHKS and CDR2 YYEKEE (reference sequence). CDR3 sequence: CASSSSAGQANYGYTF. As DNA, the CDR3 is TGTGCCAGCAGCTCCAGCGCCGGACAGGCTAACTATGGCTACACCTTC.

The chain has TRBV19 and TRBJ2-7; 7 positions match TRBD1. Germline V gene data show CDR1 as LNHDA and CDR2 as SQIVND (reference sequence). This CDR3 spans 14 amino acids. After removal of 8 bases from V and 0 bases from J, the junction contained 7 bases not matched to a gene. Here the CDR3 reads CASADRAVSYEQYF. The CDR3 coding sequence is TGTGCCAGTGCCGACAGGGCAGTCTCCTACGAGCAGTACTTC.

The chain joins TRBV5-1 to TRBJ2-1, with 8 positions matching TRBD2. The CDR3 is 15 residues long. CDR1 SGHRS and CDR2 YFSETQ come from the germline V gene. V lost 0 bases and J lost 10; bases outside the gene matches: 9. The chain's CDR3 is CASSLDRAGVGEQFF. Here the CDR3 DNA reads TGCGCCAGCAGCTTGGATCGAGCGGGAGTGGGAGAGCAGTTCTTC.

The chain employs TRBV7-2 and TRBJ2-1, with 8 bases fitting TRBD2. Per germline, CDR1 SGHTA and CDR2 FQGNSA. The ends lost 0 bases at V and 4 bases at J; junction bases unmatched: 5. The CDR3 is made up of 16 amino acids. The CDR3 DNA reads TGTGCCAGCAGCTTAGCTTCCCCGGGGGGGTACAATGAGCAGTTCTTC. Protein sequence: CASSLASPGGYNEQFF. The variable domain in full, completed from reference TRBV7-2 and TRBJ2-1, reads GAGVSQSPSNKVTEKGKDVELRCDPISGHTALYWYRQSLGQGLEFLIYFQGNSAPDKSGLPSDRFSAERTGGSVSTLTIQRTQQEDSAVYLCASSLASPGGYNEQFFGPGTRLTVL.

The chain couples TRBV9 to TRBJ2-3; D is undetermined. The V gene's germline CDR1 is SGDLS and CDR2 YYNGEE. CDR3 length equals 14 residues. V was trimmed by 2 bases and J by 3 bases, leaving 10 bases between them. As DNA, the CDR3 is TGTGCCAGCAGCGTTGGCAGTTTGACAGATACGCAGTATTTT. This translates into CASSVGSLTDTQYF.

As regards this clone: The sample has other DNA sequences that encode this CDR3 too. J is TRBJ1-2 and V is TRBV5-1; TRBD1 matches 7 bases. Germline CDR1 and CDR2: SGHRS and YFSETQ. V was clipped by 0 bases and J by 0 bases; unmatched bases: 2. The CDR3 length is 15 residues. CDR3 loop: CASSLGGTANYGYTF. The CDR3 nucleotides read TGCGCCAGCAGCTTGGGCGGGACAGCTAACTATGGCTACACCTTC.

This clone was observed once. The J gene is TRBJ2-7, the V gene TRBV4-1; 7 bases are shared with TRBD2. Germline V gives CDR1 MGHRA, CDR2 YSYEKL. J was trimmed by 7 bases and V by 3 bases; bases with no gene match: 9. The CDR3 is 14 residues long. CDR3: CASSHWTRPREQYF. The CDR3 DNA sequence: TGCGCCAGCAGCCACTGGACTAGACCGCGGGAGCAGTACTTC.

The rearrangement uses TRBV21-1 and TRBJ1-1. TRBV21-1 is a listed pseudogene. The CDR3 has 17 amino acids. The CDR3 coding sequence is TGTGCCAGCAGAGACCCTCTACCATGGGGGATGAACACTGAAGCTTTCTTT. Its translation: CASRDPLPWGMNTEAFF.

This chain's CDR3 is CASSLGPDYGYTF. CDR3 nucleotide sequence: TGCGCCAGCAGCTTGGGGCCAGACTATGGCTACACCTTC. This chain joins TRBV5-1 and TRBJ1-2; D unclear. This CDR3 is built from 13 residues. Germline values: CDR1 SGHRS, CDR2 YFSETQ. V lost 0 bases, J lost 3 bases, and 6 bases lay in between.

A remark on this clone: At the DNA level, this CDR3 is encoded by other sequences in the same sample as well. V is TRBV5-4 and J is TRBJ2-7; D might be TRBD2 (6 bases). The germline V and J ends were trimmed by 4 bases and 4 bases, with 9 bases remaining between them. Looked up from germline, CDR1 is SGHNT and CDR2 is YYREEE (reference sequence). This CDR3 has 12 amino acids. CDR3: CASSPGTYEQYF. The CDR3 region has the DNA TGTGCCAGCAGCCCCGGGACTTACGAGCAGTACTTC.

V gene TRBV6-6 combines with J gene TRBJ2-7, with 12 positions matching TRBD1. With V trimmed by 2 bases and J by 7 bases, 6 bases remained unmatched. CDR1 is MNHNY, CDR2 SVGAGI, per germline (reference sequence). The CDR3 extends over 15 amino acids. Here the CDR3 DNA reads TGTGCCAGCAGTTACGGGGGACAGGGGGCTGGTGAGCAGTACTTC. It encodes CASSYGGQGAGEQYF.

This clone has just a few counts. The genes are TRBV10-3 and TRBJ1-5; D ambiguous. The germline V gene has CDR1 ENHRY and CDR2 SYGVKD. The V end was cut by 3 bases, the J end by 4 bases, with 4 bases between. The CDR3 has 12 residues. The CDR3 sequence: CAISDGNQPQHF. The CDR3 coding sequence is TGTGCCATCAGTGATGGGAATCAGCCCCAGCATTTT.

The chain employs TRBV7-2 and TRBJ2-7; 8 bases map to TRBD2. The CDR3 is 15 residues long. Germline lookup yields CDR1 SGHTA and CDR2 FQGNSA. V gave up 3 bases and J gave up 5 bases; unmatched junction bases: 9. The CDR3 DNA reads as TGTGCCAGCAGCTTTCGCTTGTCGGGGGGGGACGAGCAGTACTTC. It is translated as CASSFRLSGGDEQYF.